The clone carrying this TCR beta chain was seen ten or more times. Its antigen is currently unknown. TCRdb independently ran MiXCR on the RT-PCR reads; one entry per CDR3 protein. The repertoire holds fewer than 800,000 distinct CDR3 sequences, with 15% to 18% as singletons. The germline CDR1 and CDR2 sequences are SQVTM and ANQGSEA. This CDR3 has 14 residues. The ends lost 2 bases at V and 1 base at J; junction bases unmatched: 2. The record originates from a study of response to subunit inactivated influenza vaccine. Study outcomes and limitations: Each seasonal influenza vaccination recruits few new T cells, the authors suggested.

V is TRBV29-1 and J is TRBJ1-5; 7 bases fit TRBD1. Sequences were derived from PBMCs from blood, sampled 11 to 12 days after vaccination. The receptor comes from a man aged 50-59 years who received an inactivated influenza vaccine. The CDR3 spells CSVEIQGSNQPQHF. CDR3 in DNA: TGCAGCGTTGAAATACAGGGGAGCAATCAGCCCCAGCATTTT.